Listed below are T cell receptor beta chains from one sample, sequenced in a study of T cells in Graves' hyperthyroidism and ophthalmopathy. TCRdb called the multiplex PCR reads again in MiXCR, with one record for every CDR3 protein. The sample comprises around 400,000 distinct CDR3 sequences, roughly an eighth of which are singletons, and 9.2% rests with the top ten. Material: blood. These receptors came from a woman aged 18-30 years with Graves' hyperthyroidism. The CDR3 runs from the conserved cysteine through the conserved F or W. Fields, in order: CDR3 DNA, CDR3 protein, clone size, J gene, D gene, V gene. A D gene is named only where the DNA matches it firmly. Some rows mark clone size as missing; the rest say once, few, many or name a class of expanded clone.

TGTGCCAGCAGTCGACGATTTACGGGTACTGGAAACACCATATATTTT,CASSRRFTGTGNTIYF,many,TRBJ1-3,-,TRBV27
TGTGCCAGCAGTGGAGGTCAGGGAAACCAGCCCCAGCATTTT,CASSGGQGNQPQHF,many,TRBJ1-5,-,TRBV28
TGTGCCAGCAGTGTCGGGGACAGGGGTTCACCCCTCCACTTT,CASSVGDRGSPLHF,many,TRBJ1-6,TRBD1,TRBV28
TGTGCCAGCAGCGGGGGGGGACTCTCGGAAAAACTGTTTTTT,CASSGGGLSEKLFF,-,TRBJ1-4,-,TRBV5-5
TGTGCCAGCAGATCCCGGGACAGGGAGTACACCAGGGAGCTGTTTTTT,CASRSRDREYTRELFF,-,TRBJ2-2,TRBD1,TRBV28
TGCAGCGTTGAAAGAGGGGGCGACCCGGGCTACGAGCAGTACTTC,CSVERGGDPGYEQYF,once,TRBJ2-7,TRBD1,TRBV29-1
TGCAGTGCTGAAACTCCCGGGACCCCGGGAGAGACCCAGTACTTC,CSAETPGTPGETQYF,many,TRBJ2-5,-,TRBV20-1
TGTGCCAGCAACTGGGACCCTAACACTGAAGCTTTCTTT,CASNWDPNTEAFF,many,TRBJ1-1,-,TRBV12-3/TRBV12-4
TGTGCCAGCAGCCCCGAGGTAGCGGGGCCAGCTAACTATGGCTACACCTTC,CASSPEVAGPANYGYTF,many,TRBJ1-2,-,TRBV7-9
TGTGCCAGCAGCGTAGGGGGAGATACGCAGTATTTT,CASSVGGDTQYF,many,TRBJ2-3,-,TRBV9
TGTGCCACCAGTGATTTGTACCGACTAGCGGGGGACCACGAGCAGTACTTC,CATSDLYRLAGDHEQYF,many,TRBJ2-7,TRBD2,TRBV24-1
TGTGCCAGTAGTATGGAAGCGGGGGGGCGGGATACGCAGTATTTT,CASSMEAGGRDTQYF,-,TRBJ2-3,TRBD2,TRBV19
TGTGCCAGCAGTCCTAGCGGGGGACGCACAGATACGCAGTATTTT,CASSPSGGRTDTQYF,many,TRBJ2-3,TRBD2,TRBV27
TGTGCCAGCAGCCTGTGGACAGGGGGCTACGGTGAGCAGTTCTTC,CASSLWTGGYGEQFF,many,TRBJ2-1,TRBD1,TRBV5-5
TGTGCCAGCCATCCCCAGATAGGCCTGAATGAGCAGTTCTTC,CASHPQIGLNEQFF,many,TRBJ2-1,-,TRBV2
TGTGCCAGCAGTAGCCGGACAGGGGACCGCAGAGGACTATCTGGGGCCAACGTCCTGACTTTC,CASSSRTGDRRGLSGANVLTF,many,TRBJ2-6,TRBD1,TRBV28
TGTGCCAGCAGCTTACGGGCTAGCGGGGATTACAATGAGCAGTTCTTC,CASSLRASGDYNEQFF,many,TRBJ2-1,TRBD2,TRBV7-2
TGTGCCAGCAGCGTAGGGCTAGCGGGGGGCGGTGAGACCCAGTACTTC,CASSVGLAGGGETQYF,many,TRBJ2-5,TRBD2,TRBV9
TGTGCCAGCACGGAGGCGTTTAGCACAGATACGCAGTATTTT,CASTEAFSTDTQYF,many,TRBJ2-3,-,TRBV2
TGTGCCAGCAGTTTGGGTCTCCGGCGTTACGAGCAGTACTTC,CASSLGLRRYEQYF,many,TRBJ2-7,-,TRBV6-2/TRBV6-3
TGCGCCAGCAGCTTGGAAGGCAGCCTTATGAACACTGAAGCTTTCTTT,CASSLEGSLMNTEAFF,many,TRBJ1-1,-,TRBV5-1
TGTGCCAGCAGCCAAGATTTAGGACAGGAGGTTTTTGGCTACACCTTC,CASSQDLGQEVFGYTF,-,TRBJ1-2,TRBD1,TRBV4-2
TGTGCCAGCCTCTCCCCGGCGTGGAAAGAGACCCAGTACTTC,CASLSPAWKETQYF,many,TRBJ2-5,-,TRBV28
TGTGCCAGCTTTTGGGGGGACGGCTACACCTTC,CASFWGDGYTF,many,TRBJ1-2,-,TRBV28
TGCGCCAGCAGCTTGGGCTGGGGGCTAGATACGCAGTATTTT,CASSLGWGLDTQYF,-,TRBJ2-3,-,TRBV5-1
TGTGCCAGTACCTTAACATCAGCCGGAAACACCATATATTTT,CASTLTSAGNTIYF,-,TRBJ1-3,-,TRBV19
TGTGCCAGCAGCAAAAACAGGTTTGGCTACACCTTC,CASSKNRFGYTF,many,TRBJ1-2,-,TRBV12-3/TRBV12-4
TGTGCCAGCAGTTCCCAGCGGAGCTCCTACGAGCAGTACTTC,CASSSQRSSYEQYF,many,TRBJ2-7,-,TRBV7-2
TGTGCCAGCAGCCCGGACTCGCAACTCGTCGAGCAGTACTTC,CASSPDSQLVEQYF,once,TRBJ2-7,-,TRBV12-3/TRBV12-4
TGTGCCAGCAGTTACTCTCGGGGGTTACACAATGAGCAGTTCTTC,CASSYSRGLHNEQFF,-,TRBJ2-1,-,TRBV6-6
TGTGCCAGCAGCGCCTACCCGGGACTAGCGGGACTAGATACGCAGTATTTT,CASSAYPGLAGLDTQYF,many,TRBJ2-3,TRBD2,TRBV7-2
TGTGCCAGCAGCCCCGGGGCCCGAAGGGACGAGCAGTACTTC,CASSPGARRDEQYF,many,TRBJ2-7,-,TRBV28
TGTGCCAGCAGTGCGGAGACAGAGGGGGAGACCCAGTACTTC,CASSAETEGETQYF,many,TRBJ2-5,-,TRBV2
TGCGCCAGCAGCTCCGTCCCGGGACTAGCGGGGGGGAGCAGAAACGAGCAGTACTTC,CASSSVPGLAGGSRNEQYF,many,TRBJ2-7,TRBD2,TRBV5-1
TGTGCCAGCAGTTACGGGACAGGGGGCTATAATTCACCCCTCCACTTT,CASSYGTGGYNSPLHF,many,TRBJ1-6,TRBD1,TRBV6-5
TGTGCCAGCAGGCGGGACGAGACTGTCCTCCACTTT,CASRRDETVLHF,many,TRBJ1-6,-,TRBV12-3/TRBV12-4
TGCGCCAGCAGCTTGGAAGGAAACGTCCACGAGCAGTACTTC,CASSLEGNVHEQYF,many,TRBJ2-7,-,TRBV5-1
TGTGCCAGCAGCCCAGGGGACGGGGAGCTGTTTTTT,CASSPGDGELFF,-,TRBJ2-2,-,TRBV13
TGTGCCAGCAGCTTTAACTCACCCTCCGGGCCCCAGTACTTC,CASSFNSPSGPQYF,-,TRBJ2-5,-,TRBV7-2
TGTGCCAGCAGCGTAGACGGGGTCCTATCCCACGAGCAGTACTTC,CASSVDGVLSHEQYF,many,TRBJ2-7,-,TRBV9
TGTGCCAGCAGCTATATAAGAGCGGGAATCTACTACAATGAGCAGTTCTTC,CASSYIRAGIYYNEQFF,many,TRBJ2-1,TRBD2,TRBV28
TGTGCCAGCAGTGCTAGACTAGCGTCAGCCGGGGAGCTGTTTTTT,CASSARLASAGELFF,few,TRBJ2-2,TRBD2,TRBV2
TGTGCCAGCACCAAAGGGAAGGGGCGTTCACCCCTCCACTTT,CASTKGKGRSPLHF,many,TRBJ1-6,-,TRBV6-1